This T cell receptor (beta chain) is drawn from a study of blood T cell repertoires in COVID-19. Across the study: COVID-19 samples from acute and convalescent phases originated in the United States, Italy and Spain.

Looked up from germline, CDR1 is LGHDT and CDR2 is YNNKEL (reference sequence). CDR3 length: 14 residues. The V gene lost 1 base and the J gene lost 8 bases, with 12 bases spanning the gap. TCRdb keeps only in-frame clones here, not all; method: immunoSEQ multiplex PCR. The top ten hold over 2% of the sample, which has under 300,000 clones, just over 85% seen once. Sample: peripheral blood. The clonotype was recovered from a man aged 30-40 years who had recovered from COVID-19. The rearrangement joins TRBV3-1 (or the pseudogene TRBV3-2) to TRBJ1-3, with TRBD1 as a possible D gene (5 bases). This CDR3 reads CASSQGQGADTIYF. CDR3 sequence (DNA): TGTGCCAGCAGCCAAGGGCAGGGTGCGGACACCATATATTTT.